This T cell receptor (beta chain) derives from a study of Graves' ophthalmopathy and Graves' hyperthyroidism. Study-wide findings and caveats: Both a roughly 66% sensitivity and a 72.22% specificity characterized the model's predictions of ophthalmopathy progression.

Investigators amplified TCR beta CDR3 regions from RNA transcripts. The workflow started with a first-round RT-PCR run with HTBI primers and then moved on to a second-round multiplex PCR. One entry per CDR3 protein results from TCRdb running MiXCR on the multiplex PCR reads. The sample comprises 240,000 or so distinct CDR3 sequences, 45% of which are singletons, and about half rests with the top ten. Germline lookup yields CDR1 SGHVS and CDR2 FQNEAQ. This CDR3 has 13 residues. Trimming removed 9 bases from V and 2 bases from J; junction bases left unmatched: 4. In donors with ophthalmopathy, activity was moderate-to-severe, with CAS ≥3, NOSPECS ≥4 and duration under 3 months. In its sample, this clonotype was seen a few times. Antigen unknown.

This chain uses TRBV7-8 with TRBJ2-5, with 9 bases identical to TRBD2. The sequencing sample was made of peripheral blood. The receptor was isolated from an adult man with Graves' ophthalmopathy. This CDR3 reads CASSGGAQETQYF. The CDR3 DNA is TGTGCCAGTAGCGGGGGAGCTCAAGAGACCCAGTACTTC.